This T cell receptor (beta chain) was profiled in a study of CD8+ T cells in alopecia areata. V lost 5 bases, J lost 2 bases, and 11 bases lay in between. The CDR3 spans 14 residues. Germline V gene sequence: CDR1 SGHVS, CDR2 FNYEAQ. Reverse transcribed after extraction, RNA yielded cDNA as the sequencing template. Clones were read by immunoSEQ multiplex PCR, and TCRdb kept only the in-frame ones, dropping some. This sample has about 110,000 clones, with approximately 61% found just once. This clone was observed a handful of times. The antigen is unknown. Study-wide results and caveats: Across lesional scalp, and particularly alopecia totalis/universalis, clonality surpassed that of normal scalp.

The origin of this receptor is a human donor with alopecia areata. The J gene is TRBJ2-3, the V gene TRBV7-6, with a possible D match to TRBD1 (6 bases). The sample taken for sequencing was NKG2D-low CD8+ T cells sorted from blood. Here the CDR3 DNA reads TGTGCCAGCAGCGCTAGGACAGACACAGATACGCAGTATTTT. Residues: CASSARTDTDTQYF.